Below, 11 T cell receptor beta chains from the same sample are listed, as sequenced in a study of blood T cells in healthy people across ages. Then a second PCR, running roughly 7 to 11 cycles, was carried out with a sample-barcoded 5' primer and a J-beta primer mix. In TCRdb, the 5' RACE reads were re-called with MiXCR into one record per CDR3 protein. The top ten hold roughly 24% of the sample, which has 1,800,000 or so distinct CDR3 sequences, about two fifths seen once. Sequencing input: blood. The receptors shown here come from a human donor in good health.

V gene TRBV7-9 combines with J gene TRBJ2-7, with D perhaps given as TRBD1 or TRBD2 (5 bases each). The last part of the DNA fits TRBJ2-5 better; the J call may be wrong. The CDR3 is 14 residues long. Germline V gene data show CDR1 as SEHNR and CDR2 as FQNEAQ (reference sequence). CDR3 sequence (DNA): TGTGCCAGCAGCTATACCGGGGCCGCAGGGACCCAGTACTTC. This codes for CASSYTGAAGTQYF.

The chain joins TRBV7-2 to TRBJ2-7; possibly TRBD1 for D (6 bases). V shed 7 bases and J shed 4 bases, with 14 bases lying between them. The CDR3 has 13 amino acids. Germline V CDR1 and CDR2: SGHTA, FQGNSA. The CDR3 coding sequence is TGTGCCAGCATGAGGCCAGGGGTGTACGAGCAGTACTTC. Its translation is CASMRPGVYEQYF.

The chain employs TRBV14 and TRBJ2-1, with 12 nucleotides matching TRBD2. V lost 3 bases, J lost 4 bases, and 7 bases stayed unmatched. Germline lookup yields CDR1 SGHDN and CDR2 FVKESK. This CDR3 comprises 17 residues. CDR3 bases: TGTGCCAGCAGCCACAAGTTACTAGCGGGGGGATACAATGAGCAGTTCTTC. Protein: CASSHKLLAGGYNEQFF.

This clonotype was picked up a small number of times. This chain's CDR3 is CASSSGPKETQYF. In DNA form, the CDR3 reads TGTGCCAGCAGCTCGGGTCCTAAAGAGACCCAGTACTTC. This chain links TRBV5-4 with TRBJ2-5; D remains unclear. V dropped 3 bases and J dropped 3 bases, with 9 bases sitting between them. CDR1 and CDR2 (germline): SGHNT, YYREEE (reference sequence). The CDR3 has 13 residues.

This chain links TRBV15 with TRBJ2-1; 7 nucleotides agree with TRBD1. V gave up 2 bases and J gave up 4 bases; unmatched junction bases: 2. Germline loops: CDR1 LNHNV, CDR2 YYDKDF (reference sequence). The CDR3 loop spans 14 amino acids. This CDR3 reads CATSRMGQYNEQFF. CDR3 in DNA: TGTGCCACCAGCAGAATGGGACAGTACAATGAGCAGTTCTTC.

The chain uses TRBV7-9 and TRBJ2-3; TRBD1 or TRBD2 may be the D gene (6 bases each). Trimming shortened V by 5 bases and J by 2 bases, and 23 bases separated the two germline ends. The CDR3 totals 18 residues. CDR1 is SEHNR, CDR2 FQNEAQ, per germline (reference sequence). In nucleotides, the CDR3 is TGTGCCAGCAGCAAACATACACTAGCACGGGGACACACAGATACGCAGTATTTT. It codes for CASSKHTLARGHTDTQYF.

This clonotype was seen a few times. The chain carries TRBV4-2 and TRBJ1-2; D not resolved. CDR1 and CDR2 (germline): LGHNA, YNFKEQ. V was clipped by 0 bases and J by 7 bases, with 12 bases between them. The CDR3 runs to 14 residues. The CDR3 reads CASSQDAATGGYTF. The CDR3 bases are TGTGCCAGCAGCCAAGATGCAGCGACGGGTGGCTACACCTTC.

For the CDR3, the DNA is TGTGCCAGCAGCCAAGAAGGGCAGAACACTGAAGCTTTCTTT. Translating it yields CASSQEGQNTEAFF. The chain uses TRBV4-2 and TRBJ1-1; no clear D gene. CDR1 is LGHNA and CDR2 is YNFKEQ in the germline V gene. The germline V and J ends were trimmed by 0 bases and 1 base, with 6 bases remaining between them. This CDR3 is built from 14 residues.

In its sample, this clonotype was seen a few times. This chain links TRBV7-2 with TRBJ2-6; TRBD2 matches at 10 bases. V lost 2 bases and J lost 0; bases outside the gene matches: 4. Germline CDR1 is SGHTA and CDR2 is FQGNSA. This CDR3 is 18 amino acids long. The CDR3 DNA is TGTGCCAGCAGCTTACTGCCTAGCGGGGGCTCTGGGGCCAACGTCCTGACTTTC. Its translation: CASSLLPSGGSGANVLTF.

The rearrangement links TRBV7-8 to TRBJ2-4; D is possibly TRBD2 (5 bases). The DNA end is a closer match to TRBJ2-7, so the J assignment may be wrong. Germline CDR1 and CDR2: SGHVS and FQNEAQ. This CDR3 contains 16 residues. The CDR3 protein is CASSPSRLRTYDEQYF. CDR3 DNA sequence: TGTGCCAGCAGCCCATCGCGACTACGGACTTACGACGAGCAGTACTTC.

The chain combines TRBV14 with TRBJ2-3; D is ambiguous. The CDR3 loop spans 16 amino acids. Germline V gene data show CDR1 as SGHDN and CDR2 as FVKESK. Trimming removed 5 bases at V and 0 bases at J, with 15 bases between. CDR3 bases: TGTGCCAGCAGCATAACAGTGAACCCTAGCACAGATACGCAGTATTTT. It codes for CASSITVNPSTDTQYF. Looking up the rest from reference TRBV14 and TRBJ2-3 gives the full variable domain: EAGVTQFPSHSVIEKGQTVTLRCDPISGHDNLYWYRRVMGKEIKFLLHFVKESKQDESGMPNNRFLAERTGGTYSTLKVQPAELEDSGVYFCASSITVNPSTDTQYFGPGTRLTVL.